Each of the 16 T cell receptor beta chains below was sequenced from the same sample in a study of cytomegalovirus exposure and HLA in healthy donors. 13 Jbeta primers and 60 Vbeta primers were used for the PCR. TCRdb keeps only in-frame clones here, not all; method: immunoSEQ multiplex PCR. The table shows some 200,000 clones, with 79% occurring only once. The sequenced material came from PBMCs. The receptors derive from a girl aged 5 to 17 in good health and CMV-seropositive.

The CDR3 region is CASSQAGTSYNEQFF. CDR3 nucleotides: TGCGCCAGCAGCCAAGCGGGGACCTCCTACAATGAGCAGTTCTTC. The chain combines TRBV5-1 with TRBJ2-1; 7 bases align to TRBD2. Germline V gene lookup returns CDR1 SGHRS and CDR2 YFSETQ. Trimming removed 4 bases from V and 0 bases from J; junction bases left unmatched: 4. This CDR3 has 15 amino acids.

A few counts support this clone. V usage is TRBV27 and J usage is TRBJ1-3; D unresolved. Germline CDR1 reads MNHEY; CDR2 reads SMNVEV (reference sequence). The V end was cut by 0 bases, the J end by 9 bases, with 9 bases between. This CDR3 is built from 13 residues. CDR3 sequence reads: CASSLSGGSTIYF. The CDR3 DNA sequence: TGTGCCAGCAGTTTATCGGGAGGTAGCACCATATATTTT.

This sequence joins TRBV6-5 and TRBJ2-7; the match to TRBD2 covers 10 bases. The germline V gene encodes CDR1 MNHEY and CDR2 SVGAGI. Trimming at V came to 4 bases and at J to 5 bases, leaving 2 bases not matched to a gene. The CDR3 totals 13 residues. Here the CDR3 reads CASSWLAGDEQYF. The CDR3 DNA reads TGTGCCAGCAGTTGGCTAGCGGGAGACGAGCAGTACTTC.

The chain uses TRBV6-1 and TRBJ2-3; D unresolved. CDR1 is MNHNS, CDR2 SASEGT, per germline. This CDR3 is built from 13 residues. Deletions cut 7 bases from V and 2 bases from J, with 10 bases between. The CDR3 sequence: CASILDITDTQYF. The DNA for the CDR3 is TGTGCCAGCATACTCGACATCACAGATACGCAGTATTTT.

CDR3 sequence (DNA): TGTGCCAGTAGTAGCCCCTCTCAGGGGGCCTTCAATTCACCCCTCCACTTT. Translated, it gives CASSSPSQGAFNSPLHF. This chain joins TRBV19 and TRBJ1-6; 8 nucleotides line up with TRBD1. The J segment lost 7 bases and the V segment lost 4 bases, leaving 12 bases of the junction unmatched. Germline CDR1 LNHDA, CDR2 SQIVND (reference sequence). CDR3 size: 17 residues.

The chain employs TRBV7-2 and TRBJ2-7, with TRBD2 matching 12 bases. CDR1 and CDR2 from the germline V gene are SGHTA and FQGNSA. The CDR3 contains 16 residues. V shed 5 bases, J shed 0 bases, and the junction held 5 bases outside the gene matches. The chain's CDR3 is CASSNLLAGGSYEQYF. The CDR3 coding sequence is TGTGCCAGCAGCAACCTACTAGCGGGGGGCTCCTACGAGCAGTACTTC.

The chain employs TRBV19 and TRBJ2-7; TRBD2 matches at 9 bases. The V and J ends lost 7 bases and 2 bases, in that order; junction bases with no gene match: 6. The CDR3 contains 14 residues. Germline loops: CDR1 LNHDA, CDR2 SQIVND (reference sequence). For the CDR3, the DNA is TGTGCCAGTACCCCCGCGGGGGGGCCCTACGAGCAGTACTTC. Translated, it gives CASTPAGGPYEQYF.

The CDR3 loop reads CASSRTGVSPLHF. CDR3 bases: TGTGCCAGCAGTCGGACAGGGGTCTCACCCCTCCACTTT. The chain uses TRBV27 and TRBJ1-6; the match to TRBD1 covers 9 bases. The V and J ends lost 5 bases and 10 bases, in that order; junction bases with no gene match: 3. Looked up from germline, CDR1 is MNHEY and CDR2 is SMNVEV (reference sequence). This CDR3 contains 13 residues.

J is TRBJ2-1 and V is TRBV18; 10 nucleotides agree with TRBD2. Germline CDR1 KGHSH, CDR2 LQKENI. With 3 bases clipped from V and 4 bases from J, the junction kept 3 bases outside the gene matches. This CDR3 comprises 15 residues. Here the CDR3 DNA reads TGTGCCAGCTCACCCCCAGCGGGGGGGTACAATGAGCAGTTCTTC. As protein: CASSPPAGGYNEQFF.

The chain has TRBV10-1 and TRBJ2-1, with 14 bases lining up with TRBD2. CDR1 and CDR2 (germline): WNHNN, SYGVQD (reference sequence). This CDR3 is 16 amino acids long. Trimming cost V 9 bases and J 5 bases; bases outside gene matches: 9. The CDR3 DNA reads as TGCGCCAGTAATCAGCTGGGACTAGCGGGGGACAATGAGCAGTTCTTC. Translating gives CASNQLGLAGDNEQFF.

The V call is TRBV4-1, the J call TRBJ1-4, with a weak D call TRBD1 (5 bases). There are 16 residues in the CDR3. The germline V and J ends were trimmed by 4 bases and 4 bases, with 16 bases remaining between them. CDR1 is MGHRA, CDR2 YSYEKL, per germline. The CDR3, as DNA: TGCGCCAGCAGCCCAGACAAAGGGGCGGATAATGAAAAACTGTTTTTT. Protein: CASSPDKGADNEKLFF.

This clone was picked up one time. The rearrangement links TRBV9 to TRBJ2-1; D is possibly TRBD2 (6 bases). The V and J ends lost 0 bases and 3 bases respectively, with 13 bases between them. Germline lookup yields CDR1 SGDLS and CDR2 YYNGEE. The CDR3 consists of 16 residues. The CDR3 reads CASSVVPGGGYNEQFF. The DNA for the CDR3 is TGTGCCAGCAGCGTAGTCCCCGGGGGAGGCTACAATGAGCAGTTCTTC.

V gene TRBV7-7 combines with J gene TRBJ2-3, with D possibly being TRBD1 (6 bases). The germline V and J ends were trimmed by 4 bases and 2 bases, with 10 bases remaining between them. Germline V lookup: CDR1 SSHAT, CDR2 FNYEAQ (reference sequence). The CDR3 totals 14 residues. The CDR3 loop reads CASSSGQFTDTQYF. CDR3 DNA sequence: TGTGCCAGCAGCTCAGGACAGTTCACAGATACGCAGTATTTT.

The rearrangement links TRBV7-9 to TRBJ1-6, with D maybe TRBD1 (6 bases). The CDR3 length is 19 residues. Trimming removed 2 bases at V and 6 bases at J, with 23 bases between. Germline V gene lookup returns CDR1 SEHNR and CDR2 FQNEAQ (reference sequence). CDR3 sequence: CASSLPRGGASLPNSPLHF. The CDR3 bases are TGTGCCAGCAGCTTACCCCGAGGGGGGGCGAGTCTCCCTAATTCACCCCTCCACTTT.

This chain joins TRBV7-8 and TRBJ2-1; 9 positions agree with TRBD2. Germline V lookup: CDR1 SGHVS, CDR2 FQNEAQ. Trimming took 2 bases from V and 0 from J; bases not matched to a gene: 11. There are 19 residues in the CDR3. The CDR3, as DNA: TGTGCCAGCAGCTTATTCGCGGGGGGGTCTTCAAGCTCCTACAATGAGCAGTTCTTC. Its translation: CASSLFAGGSSSSYNEQFF.

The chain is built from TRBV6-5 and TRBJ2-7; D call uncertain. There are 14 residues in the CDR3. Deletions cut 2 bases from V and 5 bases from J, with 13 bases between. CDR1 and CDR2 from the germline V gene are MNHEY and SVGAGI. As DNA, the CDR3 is TGTGCCAGCAGTTACAGCGCGGCCAACCACGAGCAGTACTTC. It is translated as CASSYSAANHEQYF.